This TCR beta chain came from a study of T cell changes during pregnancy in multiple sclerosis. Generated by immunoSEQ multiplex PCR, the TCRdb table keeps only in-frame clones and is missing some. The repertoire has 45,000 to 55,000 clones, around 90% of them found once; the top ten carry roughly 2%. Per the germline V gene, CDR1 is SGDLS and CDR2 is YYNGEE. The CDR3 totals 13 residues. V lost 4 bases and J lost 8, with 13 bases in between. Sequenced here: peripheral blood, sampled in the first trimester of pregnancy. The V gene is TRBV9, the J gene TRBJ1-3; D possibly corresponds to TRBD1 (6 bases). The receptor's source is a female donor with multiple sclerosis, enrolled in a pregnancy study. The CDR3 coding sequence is TGTGCCAGCAGCCGACGGGAGGGGGACACCATATATTTT. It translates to CASSRREGDTIYF.